The 11 T cell receptor beta chains presented below share a single source sample, sequenced in a study of blood T cell repertoires in COVID-19. Generated by immunoSEQ multiplex PCR, the TCRdb table keeps only in-frame clones and is missing some. The sample lists about 340,000 clones, about 90% occurring once. The sample comprised peripheral blood. These receptors all come from a woman between 50 and 59 years old with COVID-19, enrolled during active disease.

This clone was seen only a few times. The V gene is TRBV19, the J gene TRBJ2-4, with 10 bases aligning to TRBD1. This CDR3 region has 15 residues. V shed 10 bases, J shed 1 base, and the junction held 7 bases outside the gene matches. Germline CDR1 and CDR2: LNHDA and SQIVND (reference sequence). CDR3 in DNA: TGTGCCAACCTCGGACAGGGGGTGGCCAAAAACATTCAGTACTTC. Translating it yields CANLGQGVAKNIQYF.

The gene calls are TRBV13 and TRBJ2-1; D call uncertain. The germline V gene encodes CDR1 PRHDT and CDR2 FYEKMQ (reference sequence). This CDR3 spans 17 amino acids. V was cut by 0 bases and J by 5 bases, with 17 bases left in between. The CDR3 region has the DNA TGTGCCAGCAGCTTAGGCCCCCCCCTTTACTATCACAATGAGCAGTTCTTC. It yields the protein CASSLGPPLYYHNEQFF.

The rearrangement links TRBV10-1 to TRBJ2-1, with D perhaps matching TRBD2 (7 bases). Germline CDR1 WNHNN, CDR2 SYGVQD (reference sequence). The CDR3 runs 17 residues. CDR3 sequence reads: CEGGGGGRGLRYNEQFF. CDR3 bases: TGCGAAGGAGGAGGGGGGGGGAGAGGCTTAAGGTACAATGAGCAGTTCTTC.

This chain links TRBV6-5 with TRBJ2-3; D might be TRBD2 (5 bases). Germline lookup yields CDR1 MNHEY and CDR2 SVGAGI. Trimming cost V 5 bases and J 2 bases, with 11 bases left between them. This CDR3 contains 14 residues. CDR3 sequence: CASSSVGVTDTQYF. The CDR3 coding sequence is TGTGCCAGCAGTAGTGTGGGAGTCACAGATACGCAGTATTTT.

The chain recombines TRBV6-6 with TRBJ1-1, with D possibly TRBD1 on 6 matching bases. Germline V gene lookup returns CDR1 MNHNY and CDR2 SVGAGI (reference sequence). The germline V and J ends were trimmed by 0 bases and 6 bases, with 8 bases remaining between them. This CDR3 is 13 amino acids long. Here the CDR3 reads CASSYSTGSEAFF. The DNA for the CDR3 is TGTGCCAGCAGTTACTCGACAGGCTCTGAAGCTTTCTTT.

The CDR3 loop is CASSPETGKISYEQYF. As DNA, the CDR3 is TGTGCCAGTAGTCCAGAAACCGGGAAAATCTCCTACGAGCAGTACTTC. V gene TRBV19 combines with J gene TRBJ2-7, with D perhaps matching TRBD2 (5 bases). V was trimmed by 5 bases and J by 0 bases, leaving 17 bases between them. Germline loops: CDR1 LNHDA, CDR2 SQIVND (reference sequence). The CDR3 loop spans 16 amino acids.

The V call is TRBV5-4, the J call TRBJ1-4; D call uncertain. The germline V gene encodes CDR1 SGHNT and CDR2 YYREEE (reference sequence). V was pared by 5 bases and J by 5 bases, with 10 bases between. This CDR3 contains 13 residues. The CDR3 DNA follows: TGTGCCAGCAGAACCGGAGCGAATGAAAAACTGTTTTTT. Protein: CASRTGANEKLFF.

J is TRBJ2-7 and V is TRBV5-1; 8 positions match TRBD2. Losses at the gene ends were 5 bases for V and 2 bases for J; bases not matched to a gene: 3. Germline V gene data show CDR1 as SGHRS and CDR2 as YFSETQ. This CDR3 has 13 amino acids. In DNA form, the CDR3 reads TGCGCCAGCAGTAGCGGGGCAACCTACGAGCAGTACTTC. This gives the protein CASSSGATYEQYF.

The chain uses TRBV19 and TRBJ1-1; TRBD1 aligns across 8 bases. CDR3 size: 14 residues. V lost 5 bases, J lost 5 bases, and 7 bases stayed unmatched. Germline V gives CDR1 LNHDA, CDR2 SQIVND (reference sequence). For the CDR3, the DNA is TGTGCCAGTAGTCGTACAGGGGGATTGACTGAAGCTTTCTTT. Protein product: CASSRTGGLTEAFF.

A remark on this clone: Other DNA sequences in the sample encode the same CDR3. The chain links TRBV12-3 or TRBV12-4 to TRBJ1-1; maybe TRBD1 (5 bases). V lost 2 bases and J 4 bases, leaving 8 bases between the germline ends. This CDR3 comprises 13 residues. CDR3 bases: TGTGCCAGCAGTTTACAGGGCGGCACTGAAGCTTTCTTT. It specifies CASSLQGGTEAFF.

This chain uses TRBV5-5 with TRBJ2-3, with 9 bases fitting TRBD1. The germline gives CDR1 SGHKS, CDR2 YYEKEE (reference sequence). With 9 bases clipped from V and 4 bases from J, the junction kept 9 bases outside the gene matches. The CDR3 is made up of 14 amino acids. DNA for the CDR3: TGTGCCACCATACGGACAGGGGTGTCAGATACGCAGTATTTT. Protein product: CATIRTGVSDTQYF.